The 16 T cell receptor beta chains reported below all come from one sample, sequenced in a study of T-cell reconstitution after alpha-beta-depleted transplantation in children. It was with unique molecular identifiers that the TCRbeta library was prepared. TCRdb processed the PCR reads anew with MiXCR; each CDR3 protein has one entry. Among some 350,000 distinct CDR3 sequences listed, under 13% were seen once. The sequences come from PBMCs from the stem cell graft donor, collected from the stem cell graft. These receptors were obtained from a human donor who donated a stem cell graft to a child with acute lymphoblastic leukemia.

In its sample, this clonotype was seen a few times. The rearrangement links TRBV20-1 to TRBJ2-7; a possible D gene is TRBD2 (6 bases). The CDR3 covers 15 residues. The germline V and J ends were trimmed by 0 bases and 1 base, with 13 bases remaining between them. Looked up from germline, CDR1 is DFQATT and CDR2 is SNEGSKA (reference sequence). This CDR3 is CSARDWREGSYEQYF. In DNA, the CDR3 is TGCAGTGCTAGAGATTGGCGGGAAGGGTCCTACGAGCAGTACTTC.

This clonotype was recorded a few times. The genes are TRBV5-1 and TRBJ2-7; no clear D gene. This CDR3 spans 12 amino acids. Trimming removed 2 bases at V and 5 bases at J, with 8 bases between. Germline V gene data show CDR1 as SGHRS and CDR2 as YFSETQ. CDR3 nucleotides: TGCGCCAGCAGCTTAACCCTCGACGAGCAGTACTTC. Translation gives CASSLTLDEQYF.

This clonotype has only a few counts. This chain uses TRBV6-5 with TRBJ1-4; a weak D match, TRBD1 (6 bases). Trimming stripped 4 bases from V and 4 bases from J, with 13 bases between. CDR3 length equals 15 residues. Germline-derived CDR1 and CDR2 are MNHEY and SVGAGI. CDR3 sequence reads: CASSSEQGFNEKLFF. The CDR3, as DNA: TGTGCCAGCAGTTCCGAACAGGGTTTTAATGAAAAACTGTTTTTT.

This clonotype was seen a handful of times. The V and J genes are TRBV6-2 or TRBV6-3 and TRBJ2-7, with 11 bases lining up with TRBD2. The V gene's germline CDR1 is MNHEY and CDR2 SVGEGT. The length of the CDR3 is 15 residues. With 5 bases clipped from V and 2 bases from J, the junction kept 5 bases outside the gene matches. The DNA of the CDR3 is TGTGCCAGCAGTCAGACTAGCGGGACCCCCTACGAGCAGTACTTC. Its translation: CASSQTSGTPYEQYF.

This clonotype was seen a handful of times. This chain connects TRBV29-1 to TRBJ2-7; D is possibly TRBD1 (6 bases). CDR3 length: 13 amino acids. Germline-derived CDR1 and CDR2 are SQVTM and ANQGSEA. The V gene lost 8 bases and the J gene lost 2 bases, with 16 bases spanning the gap. DNA for the CDR3: TGCAGCACCTGGTCCGGGACAACCTACGAGCAGTACTTC. Amino acids: CSTWSGTTYEQYF.

CDR3 in amino acids: CASRLTTGGNQPQHF. DNA for the CDR3: TGTGCCAGCAGACTTACAACCGGCGGCAATCAGCCCCAGCATTTT. This rearrangement joins TRBV12-3 or TRBV12-4 to TRBJ1-5; no clear D gene. The CDR3 length is 15 residues. V was clipped by 6 bases and J by 2 bases, with 14 bases between them.

This clonotype showed up just a few times. This sequence joins TRBV28 and TRBJ2-1; no definite D call. The CDR3 consists of 17 residues. Per germline, CDR1 MDHEN and CDR2 SYDVKM. V was cut by 6 bases and J by 7 bases, with 25 bases left in between. The CDR3 region has the DNA TGTGCCAGCAGCCCCCCCCTCCTGATGGATCCCAAAAATGAGCAGTTCTTC. Translated: CASSPPLLMDPKNEQFF.

The chain employs TRBV12-3 or TRBV12-4 and TRBJ2-7; D may be TRBD1 (6 bases). Trimming stripped 2 bases from V and 4 bases from J, with 15 bases between. This CDR3 contains 15 residues. CDR3 DNA sequence: TGTGCCAGCAGTTTATCGACAGGTCAAGTTTACGAGCAGTACTTC. It codes for CASSLSTGQVYEQYF.

This clonotype was seen only a few times. The chain joins TRBV5-1 to TRBJ2-1; no firm D call. V lost 5 bases, J lost 8 bases, and 17 bases lay in between. Germline values: CDR1 SGHRS, CDR2 YFSETQ. CDR3 size: 14 residues. The CDR3 protein is CASRYRTIPDEQFF. Here the CDR3 DNA reads TGCGCCAGCAGGTATCGGACCATTCCCGATGAGCAGTTCTTC.

This clonotype has a handful of counts. The CDR3 region has the DNA TGCGCCAGCAGCCAAGATCGGCAGGGCCGTGAAAAACTGTTTTTT. It encodes CASSQDRQGREKLFF. The J gene is TRBJ1-4, the V gene TRBV4-1; a possible D gene is TRBD1 (5 bases). Between the trimmed V and J ends, which lost 0 bases and 7 bases, there was a span of 12 bases. CDR3 size: 15 residues. Germline V gives CDR1 MGHRA, CDR2 YSYEKL.

This clonotype was seen more than once but under ten times. CDR3 residues: CASSSFTGGAGQPQHF. DNA for the CDR3: TGTGCCAGCAGTTCCTTCACGGGGGGGGCCGGTCAGCCCCAGCATTTT. J is TRBJ1-5 and V is TRBV6-5; maybe TRBD1 (6 bases). The germline CDR1 and CDR2 sequences are MNHEY and SVGAGI. The CDR3 runs 16 residues. Between the trimmed V and J ends, which lost 4 bases and 6 bases, there was a span of 19 bases.

The chain recombines TRBV20-1 with TRBJ2-3; the match to TRBD2 covers 7 bases. Germline V gene sequence: CDR1 DFQATT, CDR2 SNEGSKA (reference sequence). The CDR3 consists of 15 residues. V dropped 0 bases and J dropped 5; count of bases not matched to a gene: 8. The CDR3 is CSARDRVGRRDTQYF. Written as DNA, the CDR3 is TGCAGTGCTAGAGATCGCGTCGGGAGGCGAGATACGCAGTATTTT.

This clonotype has at least ten counts. V gene TRBV12-3 or TRBV12-4 combines with J gene TRBJ2-1; no firm D call. The CDR3 contains 13 residues. Trimming took 4 bases from V and 4 from J, leaving 8 bases between them. In DNA form, the CDR3 reads TGTGCCAGCAGTTCCGCGGATTACAATGAGCAGTTCTTC. It is translated as CASSSADYNEQFF.

The V and J genes are TRBV3-1 and TRBJ2-2; D is unresolved. The V gene's germline CDR1 is LGHDT and CDR2 YNNKEL (reference sequence). With 4 bases removed from V and 2 bases from J, the gap between germline ends came to 8 bases. CDR3 length: 14 amino acids. CDR3 DNA: TGTGCCAGCAGCCCCGACGGTAACACCGGGGAGCTGTTTTTT. It is translated as CASSPDGNTGELFF.

On this clonotype: A read error may explain this, as a much larger clone is one base away. The genes are TRBV28 and TRBJ1-5; the D gene is possibly TRBD1 (5 bases). V was shortened by 5 bases and J by 10 bases, with 9 bases between the two germline ends. Looked up from germline, CDR1 is MDHEN and CDR2 is SYDVKM. The CDR3 loop spans 11 amino acids. CDR3 sequence: CASSGARPQHF. The DNA of the CDR3 is TGTGCCAGCAGTGGGGCCAGACCCCAGCATTTT.

This clonotype was counted many times. The chain employs TRBV28 and TRBJ1-5, with no clear D. Trimming shortened V by 5 bases and J by 3 bases, and 8 bases separated the two germline ends. CDR3 size: 13 residues. The germline CDR1 and CDR2 sequences are MDHEN and SYDVKM. The CDR3 reads CASSPPTNQPQHF. The CDR3 bases are TGTGCCAGCAGTCCGCCGACCAATCAGCCCCAGCATTTT. Looking up the rest from reference TRBV28 and TRBJ1-5 gives the full variable domain: DVKVTQSSRYLVKRTGEKVFLECVQDMDHENMFWYRQDPGLGLRLIYFSYDVKMKEKGDIPEGYSVSREKKERFSLILESASTNQTSMYLCASSPPTNQPQHFGDGTRLSIL.